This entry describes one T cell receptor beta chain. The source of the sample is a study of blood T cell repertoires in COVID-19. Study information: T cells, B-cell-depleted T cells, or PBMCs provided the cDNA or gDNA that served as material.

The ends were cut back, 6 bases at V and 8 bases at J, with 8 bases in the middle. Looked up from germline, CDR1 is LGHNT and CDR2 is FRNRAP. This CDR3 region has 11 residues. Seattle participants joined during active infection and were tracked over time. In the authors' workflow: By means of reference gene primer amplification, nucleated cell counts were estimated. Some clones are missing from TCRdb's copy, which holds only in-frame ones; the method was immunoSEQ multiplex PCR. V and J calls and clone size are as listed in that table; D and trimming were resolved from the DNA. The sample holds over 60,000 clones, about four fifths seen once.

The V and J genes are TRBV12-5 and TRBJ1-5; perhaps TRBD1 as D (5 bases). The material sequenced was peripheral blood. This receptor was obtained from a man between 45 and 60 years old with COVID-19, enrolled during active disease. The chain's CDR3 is CASGEGEPQHF. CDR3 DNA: TGTGCTAGTGGCGAAGGGGAGCCCCAGCATTTT. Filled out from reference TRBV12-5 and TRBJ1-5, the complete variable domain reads DARVTQTPRHKVTEMGQEVTMRCQPILGHNTVFWYRQTMMQGLELLAYFRNRAPLDDSGMPKDRFSAEMPDATLATLKIQPSEPRDSAVYFCASGEGEPQHFGDGTRLSIL.